These T cell receptor beta chains were read from a single sample in a study of blood T cells in healthy people across ages. TCRdb processed the 5' RACE reads anew with MiXCR; each CDR3 protein has one entry. The sample contains approximately 850,000 distinct CDR3 sequences, more than 45% of which appear only once. Sequences were obtained from blood. The receptors were gathered from a man aged 25 to 40 in good health. Both conserved end residues are part of each CDR3. A D gene is named only where the DNA matches it firmly. Size tells how often a clone was seen (once, few, many) or the class of an expanded clone, and some rows leave it out.

CDR3aa: CASSDQRGGQGNEQFF
CDR3nt: TGTGCCAGCAGTGACCAGCGGGGGGGCCAGGGCAATGAGCAGTTCTTC
v_gene: TRBV6-4
j_gene: TRBJ2-1
d_gene: TRBD2
abundance: .

CDR3aa: CATSDEEGYYGYTF
CDR3nt: TGTGCCACCTCCGATGAGGAGGGGTACTATGGCTACACCTTC
v_gene: TRBV15
j_gene: TRBJ1-2
d_gene: .
abundance: many

CDR3aa: CASRRELNEQFF
CDR3nt: TGTGCCAGCAGGCGGGAACTCAATGAGCAGTTCTTC
v_gene: TRBV6-2/TRBV6-3
j_gene: TRBJ2-1
d_gene: .
abundance: few

CDR3aa: CASSHPLAGGQETQYF
CDR3nt: TGCGCCAGCAGCCACCCTCTAGCGGGAGGGCAGGAGACCCAGTACTTC
v_gene: TRBV4-1
j_gene: TRBJ2-5
d_gene: TRBD2
abundance: few

CDR3aa: CASSLLASGSREQFF
CDR3nt: TGTGCCAGCAGTTTACTTGCTAGCGGGAGTCGTGAGCAGTTCTTC
v_gene: TRBV28
j_gene: TRBJ2-1
d_gene: TRBD2
abundance: .

CDR3aa: CASSPGGPVDTQYF
CDR3nt: TGTGCCAGCTCACCGGGCGGGCCCGTAGATACGCAGTATTTT
v_gene: TRBV18
j_gene: TRBJ2-3
d_gene: .
abundance: .

CDR3aa: CASQRNSEQYF
CDR3nt: TGTGCCAGCCAGCGCAACTCCGAGCAGTACTTC
v_gene: TRBV6-5
j_gene: TRBJ2-7
d_gene: .
abundance: .

CDR3aa: CASSYKGQETQYF
CDR3nt: TGTGCCAGCAGTTACAAGGGGCAAGAGACCCAGTACTTC
v_gene: TRBV6-5
j_gene: TRBJ2-5
d_gene: .
abundance: .

CDR3aa: CASSVAPGLQYEQYF
CDR3nt: TGTGCCAGCAGCGTAGCCCCGGGACTACAGTACGAGCAGTACTTC
v_gene: TRBV9
j_gene: TRBJ2-7
d_gene: TRBD2
abundance: .

CDR3aa: CASSSSQENEQFF
CDR3nt: TGTGCCAGCAGCTCGTCACAGGAGAATGAGCAGTTCTTC
v_gene: TRBV7-2
j_gene: TRBJ2-1
d_gene: .
abundance: .